These 19 T cell receptor beta chains share one sample of origin, sequenced in a study of blood T cells in healthy people across ages. With a J-beta primer mix and a sample-barcoded 5' primer, a second PCR ran about 7 to 11 cycles. MiXCR, applied by TCRdb to the 5' RACE reads, yields one record per CDR3 protein. The repertoire consists of approximately 800,000 distinct CDR3 sequences, with 55% to 75% occurring once and the leading ten covering about 20%. Sequenced: blood. These receptors were taken from a young man in good health.

The rearrangement joins TRBV5-1 to TRBJ2-3, with TRBD1 as a possible D gene (5 bases). In germline, CDR1 is SGHRS, CDR2 YFSETQ. V was cut by 3 bases and J by 1 base, with 15 bases left in between. This CDR3 contains 16 residues. The CDR3 DNA follows: TGCGCCAGCAGCTCCAGGGTATCGGATGGCACAGATACGCAGTATTTT. Protein product: CASSSRVSDGTDTQYF.

The chain joins TRBV20-1 to TRBJ2-7, with 7 bases aligning to TRBD1. Germline trimming cut 1 base from V and 4 bases from J; bases unmatched to any gene: 10. The CDR3 contains 15 residues. The germline gives CDR1 DFQATT, CDR2 SNEGSKA (reference sequence). The CDR3 spells CSARGSRTGLYEQYF. The CDR3 coding sequence is TGCAGTGCTAGAGGATCCCGGACAGGACTGTACGAGCAGTACTTC.

The CDR3 DNA reads TGTGCCAGCAGCTTACCACAGGGGGCGTCTGGCTACACCTTC. As protein: CASSLPQGASGYTF. This chain connects TRBV7-9 to TRBJ1-2; TRBD1 matches at 9 bases. Germline assignment: CDR1 SEHNR and CDR2 FQNEAQ (reference sequence). Unmatched junction bases numbered 5, after V lost 2 bases and J lost 7 bases. The CDR3 loop spans 14 amino acids.

Written as DNA, the CDR3 is TGTGCCAGAATTTTAACAGATGTGCAATATTTT. It encodes CARILTDVQYF. The chain joins TRBV12-3 or TRBV12-4 to TRBJ2-3; D is ambiguous. The length of the CDR3 is 11 residues. Trimming removed 9 bases at V and 15 bases at J, with 19 bases between.

This clonotype was observed a handful of times. The rearrangement joins TRBV20-1 to TRBJ2-3; 9 nucleotides agree with TRBD2. Losses at the gene ends were 5 bases for V and 2 bases for J; bases not matched to a gene: 5. CDR3 length: 14 amino acids. In germline, CDR1 is DFQATT, CDR2 SNEGSKA (reference sequence). The CDR3 DNA follows: TGCAGTGCTGGAAGCGGGGGGTCCACAGATACGCAGTATTTT. Amino acid sequence: CSAGSGGSTDTQYF.

This chain connects TRBV4-1 to TRBJ2-3; 8 bases agree with TRBD2. Germline assignment: CDR1 MGHRA and CDR2 YSYEKL. The CDR3 has 16 residues. Trimming took 3 bases from V and 3 from J; bases not matched to a gene: 8. The CDR3 sequence: CASSHRTGLATDTQYF. The CDR3 nucleotides read TGCGCCAGCAGCCATCGCACCGGACTAGCTACAGATACGCAGTATTTT.

The chain uses TRBV7-3 and TRBJ2-1, with TRBD2 matching 11 bases. The germline V gene encodes CDR1 SGHTA and CDR2 FQGTGA. The trim removed 2 bases at V and 10 bases at J, leaving 7 bases unmatched. The CDR3 has 15 amino acids. CDR3 nucleotides: TGTGCCAGCAGCTTACATACTAGCGGGAGCCAAGAGCAGTTCTTC. Translation: CASSLHTSGSQEQFF.

This clonotype was recorded only once. V is TRBV4-2 and J is TRBJ2-5; 11 nucleotides agree with TRBD2. The tail of the sequence fits TRBJ2-7 better, so the J call may be wrong. CDR1 LGHNA and CDR2 YNFKEQ come from the germline V gene. The CDR3 covers 16 residues. CDR3 protein: CASSQVLAGGIYEQYF. The DNA of the CDR3 is TGTGCCAGCAGCCAAGTCCTAGCGGGAGGCATTTACGAGCAGTACTTC.

The gene calls are TRBV21-1 and TRBJ2-5; the table's D call of TRBD1 was not tested on the DNA. The J call may not be correct, given that the DNA end is closer to TRBJ2-4. TRBV21-1 is classified as a pseudogene. The CDR3 length is 13 residues. CDR3 sequence reads: CASSTARGNIQYF. CDR3 sequence (DNA): TGTGCCAGCAGCACTGCGAGGGGAAACATTCAGTACTTC.

The chain uses TRBV3-1 and TRBJ2-7, with TRBD1 identical over 8 bases. With V trimmed by 5 bases and J by 4 bases, 7 bases remained unmatched. The germline CDR1 and CDR2 sequences are LGHDT and YNNKEL (reference sequence). The CDR3 has 14 amino acids. The CDR3 region is CASSSAGTGYEQYF. The CDR3 DNA reads TGTGCCAGCAGCTCCGCCGGGACAGGTTACGAGCAGTACTTC.

The chain combines TRBV4-3 with TRBJ2-5; D uncertain. The V end lost 4 bases, the J end lost 4 bases, and 13 bases lay between the germline ends. The CDR3 runs 14 residues. The germline V gene has CDR1 LGHNA and CDR2 YSLEER. The CDR3 region is CASSPSSSGETQYF. In nucleotides, the CDR3 is TGCGCCAGCAGCCCCTCCTCTAGTGGAGAGACCCAGTACTTC.

As concerns this clonotype: A much larger clone differs from this one at a single base, so this may be a read error. The rearrangement links TRBV29-1 to TRBJ2-5, with D perhaps matching TRBD2 (6 bases). Trimming took 6 bases from V and 1 from J, leaving 18 bases between them. The CDR3 has 15 amino acids. The germline V gene encodes CDR1 SQVTM and CDR2 ANQGSEA. The CDR3 loop reads CSVTPGRGIQETQYF. Written as DNA, the CDR3 is TGCAGCGTGACCCCGGGACGGGGGATCCAAGAGACCCAGTACTTC. Complete variable domain (other parts from reference TRBV29-1 and TRBJ2-5): SAVISQKPSRDICQRGTSLTIQCQVDSQVTMMFWYRQQPGQSLTLIATANQGSEATYESGFVIDKFPISRPNLTFSTLTVSNMSPEDSSIYLCSVTPGRGIQETQYFGPGTRLLVL.

This clonotype has more than one count but fewer than ten. The chain recombines TRBV29-1 with TRBJ2-7, with 9 bases matching TRBD2. Germline V lookup: CDR1 SQVTM, CDR2 ANQGSEA. With 1 base clipped from V and 4 bases from J, the junction kept 8 bases outside the gene matches. The CDR3 sequence is 15 residues long. CDR3 sequence: CSVEGGSSGMYEQYF. DNA of the CDR3: TGCAGCGTTGAAGGGGGGTCTAGCGGGATGTACGAGCAGTACTTC.

The chain is built from TRBV28 and TRBJ2-2; 10 nucleotides match TRBD2. V lost 8 bases and J lost 3; bases outside the gene matches: 9. The CDR3 has 16 amino acids. Germline V gene sequence: CDR1 MDHEN, CDR2 SYDVKM. CDR3 nucleotide sequence: TGTGCCAGCCAACCAACTAGCGGGGAAGACACCGGGGAGCTGTTTTTT. Protein product: CASQPTSGEDTGELFF.

J is TRBJ2-1 and V is TRBV28; 8 bases are shared with TRBD2. The CDR3 covers 16 residues. Germline trimming cut 5 bases from V and 6 bases from J; bases unmatched to any gene: 12. The germline gives CDR1 MDHEN, CDR2 SYDVKM. The CDR3 spells CASSPPTSGTRNEQFF. In DNA form, the CDR3 reads TGTGCCAGCAGTCCCCCAACTAGCGGAACACGCAATGAGCAGTTCTTC.

This clonotype was picked up a small number of times. V is TRBV5-8 and J is TRBJ2-6; D gene ambiguous. Germline V gene lookup returns CDR1 SGHTS and CDR2 YDEGEE. V gave up 1 base and J gave up 1 base, with 9 bases separating them. The CDR3 is made up of 16 amino acids. The chain's CDR3 is CASSLYPSSGANVLTF. The CDR3, as DNA: TGTGCCAGCAGCTTGTATCCGAGTTCTGGGGCCAACGTCCTGACTTTC.

The V call is TRBV6-6, the J call TRBJ2-3; D is unclear. CDR1 is MNHNY and CDR2 is SVGAGI in the germline V gene (reference sequence). Trimming left V 1 base short and J 3 bases short, with 14 bases between. CDR3 size: 16 residues. CDR3 coding DNA: TGTGCCAGCAGTTACTATGACATTGAAGCGACAGATACGCAGTATTTT. It codes for CASSYYDIEATDTQYF.

The chain links TRBV27 to TRBJ2-4; D is perhaps TRBD1 (6 bases). With the DNA end fitting TRBJ2-7 better, the J assignment may be wrong. Per the germline V gene, CDR1 is MNHEY and CDR2 is SMNVEV (reference sequence). This CDR3 region has 12 residues. The CDR3 loop is CASSNRADEQYF. The CDR3 DNA reads TGTGCCAGCAGTAACAGGGCAGACGAGCAGTACTTC.

The V call is TRBV10-3, the J call TRBJ2-3; D might be TRBD1 (6 bases). Germline CDR1 is ENHRY and CDR2 is SYGVKD. Trimming removed 4 bases at V and 1 base at J, with 18 bases between. This CDR3 has 17 residues. CDR3 in DNA: TGTGCCATCAGTGGGTCGGTCGGGAACAGGGGCACAGATACGCAGTATTTT. This sequence encodes CAISGSVGNRGTDTQYF.